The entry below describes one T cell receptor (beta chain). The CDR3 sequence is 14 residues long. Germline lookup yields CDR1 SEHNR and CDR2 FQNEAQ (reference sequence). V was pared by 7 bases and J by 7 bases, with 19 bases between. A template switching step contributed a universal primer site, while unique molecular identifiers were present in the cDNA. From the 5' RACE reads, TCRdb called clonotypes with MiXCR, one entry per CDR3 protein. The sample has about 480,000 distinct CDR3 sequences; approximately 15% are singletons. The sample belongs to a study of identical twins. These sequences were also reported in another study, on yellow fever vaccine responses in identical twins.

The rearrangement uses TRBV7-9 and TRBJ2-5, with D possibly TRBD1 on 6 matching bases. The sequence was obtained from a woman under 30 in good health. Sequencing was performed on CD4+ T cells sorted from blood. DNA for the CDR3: TGTGCCAGCAACGACCTGGGGGCTGGTGGGACCCAGTACTTC. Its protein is CASNDLGAGGTQYF.